Following are 22 T cell receptor beta chains from one sample sequenced in a study of EBV T-cell therapy then PD-1 blockade in nasopharyngeal carcinoma. These receptors' targets are unknown. Treatment: AdE1-LMPpoly-expanded autologous EBV-specific T-cell therapy followed by anti-PD-1 nivolumab. Only in-frame clones appear in the TCRdb table, and some are missing; sequencing was by immunoSEQ multiplex PCR. The sample records some 15,000 clones, about 85% being singletons. This specimen consisted of CD8+ T cells from blood, obtained around day 100 from a patient whose treatment included autologous EBV-specific T cells and nivolumab. The receptors originated from a man aged 40-50 years with nasopharyngeal carcinoma.

The rearrangement uses TRBV7-6 and TRBJ1-3; D is uncertain. Per the germline V gene, CDR1 is SGHVS and CDR2 is FNYEAQ. The CDR3 runs 14 residues. V was trimmed by 4 bases and J by 2 bases, leaving 9 bases between them. CDR3 sequence: CASSSAGTGNTIYF. In nucleotides, the CDR3 is TGTGCCAGCAGCTCAGCGGGCACTGGAAACACCATATATTTT.

The V and J genes are TRBV19 and TRBJ1-2; D is ambiguous. Germline V lookup: CDR1 LNHDA, CDR2 SQIVND (reference sequence). This CDR3 spans 15 amino acids. The ends were cut back, 2 bases at V and 0 bases at J, with 10 bases in the middle. This chain's CDR3 is CASSIPLGTNYGYTF. CDR3 nucleotide sequence: TGTGCCAGTAGTATACCTTTGGGTACTAACTATGGCTACACCTTC.

V and J are TRBV7-2 and TRBJ1-3; 7 bases fit TRBD1. CDR1 SGHTA and CDR2 FQGNSA come from the germline V gene. CDR3 size: 17 residues. The V and J ends lost 3 bases and 0 bases, in that order; junction bases with no gene match: 8. The CDR3 DNA follows: TGTGCCAGCAGCTTTACAGGGGTCCTGAGCTCTGGAAACACCATATATTTT. Translating it yields CASSFTGVLSSGNTIYF.

The V gene is TRBV2, the J gene TRBJ1-1, with a tentative D call TRBD1 (5 bases). V lost 7 bases to trimming and J lost 7 bases, with 7 bases between them. The germline V gene encodes CDR1 SNHLY and CDR2 FYNNEI. The CDR3 runs 10 residues. This CDR3 reads CASIGGEAFF. In DNA, the CDR3 is TGTGCCAGCATTGGGGGTGAAGCTTTCTTT. The full variable domain, completed using reference TRBV2 and TRBJ1-1, is EPEVTQTPSHQVTQMGQEVILRCVPISNHLYFYWYRQILGQKVEFLVSFYNNEISEKSEIFDDQFSVERPDGSNFTLKIRSTKLEDSAMYFCASIGGEAFFGQGTRLTVV.

This clone came up a few times. The rearrangement links TRBV6-1 to TRBJ1-5; possibly TRBD1 for D (5 bases). Trimming took off 3 bases at V and 5 bases at J, with 14 bases between the two ends. CDR3 length: 15 amino acids. The germline V gene has CDR1 MNHNS and CDR2 SASEGT. This CDR3 is CASSDEWRGDQPQHF. The CDR3 bases are TGTGCCAGCAGTGATGAGTGGAGGGGCGATCAGCCCCAGCATTTT.

This clone appeared a single time. The V gene is TRBV9, the J gene TRBJ1-6; D remains ambiguous. Trimming took off 1 base at V and 4 bases at J, with 6 bases between the two ends. The CDR3 runs to 14 residues. Germline-derived CDR1 and CDR2 are SGDLS and YYNGEE. This CDR3 is CASSVTVYNSPLHF. The CDR3 coding sequence is TGTGCCAGCAGCGTAACGGTATATAATTCACCCCTCCACTTT.

The gene calls are TRBV6-2 or TRBV6-3 and TRBJ2-7, with D perhaps matching TRBD1 (5 bases). The CDR3 length is 14 residues. The V and J ends lost 2 bases and 3 bases respectively, with 11 bases between them. Germline assignment: CDR1 MNHEY and CDR2 SVGEGT. The CDR3, as DNA: TGTGCCAGCAGTTACGACCAGGGTGTCTACGAGCAGTACTTC. Its translation is CASSYDQGVYEQYF.

This sequence joins TRBV5-6 and TRBJ2-7; TRBD2 is a possible D gene (6 bases). This CDR3 has 13 residues. Germline V lookup: CDR1 SGHDT, CDR2 YYEEEE. Trimming cost V 4 bases and J 7 bases, with 15 bases left between them. The CDR3 bases are TGTGCCAGCAGCCCCTGGAGGGGTTGGGAGCAGTACTTC. Protein: CASSPWRGWEQYF.

This chain links TRBV9 with TRBJ2-1; D gene ambiguous. The length of the CDR3 is 14 residues. The germline V gene encodes CDR1 SGDLS and CDR2 YYNGEE. The V end was cut by 2 bases, the J end by 5 bases, with 11 bases between. CDR3 sequence reads: CASSVSFRNNEQFF. In DNA form, the CDR3 reads TGTGCCAGCAGCGTCTCGTTTAGGAACAATGAGCAGTTCTTC. Full variable domain (rest looked up from reference TRBV9 and TRBJ2-1): DSGVTQTPKHLITATGQRVTLRCSPRSGDLSVYWYQQSLDQGLQFLIQYYNGEERAKGNILERFSAQQFPDLHSELNLSSLELGDSALYFCASSVSFRNNEQFFGPGTRLTVL.

The gene calls are TRBV11-1 and TRBJ2-7, with D unresolved. The germline V gene has CDR1 SGHAT and CDR2 FQDESV (reference sequence). This CDR3 is 13 amino acids long. Trimming removed 2 bases from V and 2 bases from J, with 7 bases in between. CDR3: CASSLQYPYEQYF. The CDR3 DNA sequence: TGTGCCAGCAGCTTACAGTACCCCTACGAGCAGTACTTC.

The chain is built from TRBV7-9 and TRBJ1-1; D is undetermined. Germline CDR1 SEHNR, CDR2 FQNEAQ (reference sequence). V dropped 3 bases and J dropped 0 bases, with 11 bases sitting between them. This CDR3 has 15 amino acids. CDR3 in DNA: TGTGCCAGCAGCTTGGGCTTTGGGTTGAACACTGAAGCTTTCTTT. Protein sequence: CASSLGFGLNTEAFF.

The V call is TRBV6-2 or TRBV6-3, the J call TRBJ2-7; TRBD1 might be the D (5 bases). Germline V lookup: CDR1 MNHEY, CDR2 SVGEGT. V dropped 5 bases and J dropped 4 bases, with 12 bases sitting between them. There are 13 residues in the CDR3. The chain's CDR3 is CASSTVTGYEQYF. CDR3 DNA: TGTGCCAGCAGTACGGTAACAGGATACGAGCAGTACTTC.

The V gene is TRBV6-5, the J gene TRBJ1-6; D is ambiguous. The CDR3 totals 15 residues. Germline CDR1 is MNHEY and CDR2 is SVGAGI. V shed 6 bases and J shed 0 bases, with 9 bases lying between them. The CDR3, as DNA: TGTGCCAGCAGGGGTGGTTACTCCTATAATTCACCCCTCCACTTT. Its translation is CASRGGYSYNSPLHF.

This clone is termed large. This chain links TRBV24-1 with TRBJ2-7, with D unclear. Trimming left V 3 bases short and J 0 bases short, with 8 bases between. This CDR3 region has 14 residues. Germline V lookup: CDR1 KGHDR, CDR2 SFDVKD. The CDR3 nucleotides read TGTGCCACCAGTGATGAGGCAGACTCCTACGAGCAGTACTTC. It specifies CATSDEADSYEQYF.

This sequence joins TRBV14 and TRBJ1-2; D remains ambiguous. The CDR3 extends over 14 amino acids. Germline V lookup: CDR1 SGHDN, CDR2 FVKESK. V lost 1 base to trimming and J lost 4 bases, with 10 bases between them. The CDR3 coding sequence is TGTGCCAGCAGCCAAGGATCGCGTGCCTATGGCTACACCTTC. It codes for CASSQGSRAYGYTF.

The V gene is TRBV4-3, the J gene TRBJ1-4; a possible D gene is TRBD1 (6 bases). The CDR3 contains 15 residues. Germline CDR1 reads LGHNA; CDR2 reads YSLEER. The V gene lost 2 bases and the J gene lost 8 bases, with 15 bases spanning the gap. The CDR3 sequence: CASSQPQGNDEKLFF. The CDR3 DNA is TGCGCCAGCAGCCAACCCCAGGGGAATGACGAAAAACTGTTTTTT.

CDR3 bases: TGTGCCAGCAGTTTATCGAACAGGGCCGACGAGCAGTACTTC. Its translation: CASSLSNRADEQYF. V gene TRBV27 combines with J gene TRBJ2-7; TRBD1 might be the D (6 bases). Per the germline V gene, CDR1 is MNHEY and CDR2 is SMNVEV (reference sequence). Trimming left V 0 bases short and J 5 bases short, with 11 bases between. This CDR3 contains 14 residues.

By share, this clone counts as medium-sized (0.01 to 0.1%). The V and J genes are TRBV6-2 or TRBV6-3 and TRBJ1-4; 10 bases are a match to TRBD1. The V gene's germline CDR1 is MNHEY and CDR2 SVGEGT. V dropped 5 bases and J dropped 2; count of bases not matched to a gene: 11. The CDR3 spans 18 residues. CDR3 loop: CASSQPPGTGATNEKLFF. CDR3 nucleotides: TGTGCCAGCAGTCAACCCCCCGGGACAGGGGCTACTAATGAAAAACTGTTTTTT.

V is TRBV4-1 and J is TRBJ1-2, with D hard to call. The CDR3 extends over 13 amino acids. In germline, CDR1 is MGHRA, CDR2 YSYEKL. V gave up 0 bases and J gave up 5 bases, with 7 bases separating them. The CDR3 sequence: CASSQERVYGYTF. Here the CDR3 DNA reads TGCGCCAGCAGCCAAGAGAGGGTTTATGGCTACACCTTC.

The genes are TRBV29-1 and TRBJ1-3; 7 nucleotides align to TRBD1. V gave up 7 bases and J gave up 8 bases; unmatched junction bases: 11. Looked up from germline, CDR1 is SQVTM and CDR2 is ANQGSEA. CDR3 length equals 13 residues. The chain's CDR3 is CSAQAGQKDTIYF. The DNA of the CDR3 is TGCAGCGCGCAGGCGGGACAGAAGGACACCATATATTTT.

The chain couples TRBV2 to TRBJ2-7, with D possibly being TRBD1 (6 bases). From germline, CDR1 is SNHLY and CDR2 FYNNEI. The V and J ends lost 7 bases and 2 bases respectively, with 21 bases between them. The CDR3 covers 16 residues. CDR3 sequence (DNA): TGTGCCAGCAACAAAGAATCAGGGACAAGACCCTACGAGCAGTACTTC. This translates into CASNKESGTRPYEQYF.

The chain recombines TRBV27 with TRBJ2-7, with TRBD2 matching 9 bases. The trim removed 0 bases at V and 4 bases at J, leaving 7 bases unmatched. This CDR3 is 16 amino acids long. Looked up from germline, CDR1 is MNHEY and CDR2 is SMNVEV (reference sequence). Here the CDR3 reads CASSLSSLAGPYEQYF. CDR3 DNA: TGTGCCAGCAGTTTATCGAGTCTAGCGGGACCGTACGAGCAGTACTTC.